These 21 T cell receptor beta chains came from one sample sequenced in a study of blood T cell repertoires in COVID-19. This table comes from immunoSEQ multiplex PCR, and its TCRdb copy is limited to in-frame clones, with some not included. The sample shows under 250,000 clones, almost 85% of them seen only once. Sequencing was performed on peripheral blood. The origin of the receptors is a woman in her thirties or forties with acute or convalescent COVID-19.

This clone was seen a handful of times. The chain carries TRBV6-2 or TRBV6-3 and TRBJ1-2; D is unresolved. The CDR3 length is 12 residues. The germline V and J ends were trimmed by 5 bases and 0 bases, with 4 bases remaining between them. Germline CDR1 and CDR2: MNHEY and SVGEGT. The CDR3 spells CASSTANYGYTF. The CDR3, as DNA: TGTGCCAGCAGTACAGCTAACTATGGCTACACCTTC.

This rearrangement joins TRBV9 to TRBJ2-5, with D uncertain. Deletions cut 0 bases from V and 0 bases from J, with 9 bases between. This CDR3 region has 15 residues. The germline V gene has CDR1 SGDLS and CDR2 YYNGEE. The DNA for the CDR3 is TGTGCCAGCAGCGTAGACGACTCGTACCAAGAGACCCAGTACTTC. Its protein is CASSVDDSYQETQYF.

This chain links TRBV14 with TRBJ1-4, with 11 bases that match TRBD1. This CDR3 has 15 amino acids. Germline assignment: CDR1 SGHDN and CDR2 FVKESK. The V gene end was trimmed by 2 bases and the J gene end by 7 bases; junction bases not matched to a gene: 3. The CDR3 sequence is CASSQWDRGTEKLFF. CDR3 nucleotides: TGTGCCAGCAGCCAATGGGACAGGGGGACTGAAAAACTGTTTTTT.

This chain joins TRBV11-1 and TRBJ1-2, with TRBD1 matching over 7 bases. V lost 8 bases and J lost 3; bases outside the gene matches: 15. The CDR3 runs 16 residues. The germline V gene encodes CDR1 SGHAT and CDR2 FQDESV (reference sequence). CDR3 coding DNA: TGTGCCAGCGATCAAATTAGACAGGGACCACACTATGGCTACACCTTC. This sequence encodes CASDQIRQGPHYGYTF.

The CDR3 here is CASSYSTSGGITDTQYF. CDR3 sequence (DNA): TGTGCCAGCAGTTACTCGACCTCCGGGGGGATCACAGATACGCAGTATTTT. The chain couples TRBV6-2 or TRBV6-3 to TRBJ2-3, with 7 bases aligning to TRBD2. The CDR3 sequence is 17 residues long. CDR1 and CDR2 (germline): MNHEY, SVGEGT. With 0 bases clipped from V and 2 bases from J, the junction kept 8 bases outside the gene matches.

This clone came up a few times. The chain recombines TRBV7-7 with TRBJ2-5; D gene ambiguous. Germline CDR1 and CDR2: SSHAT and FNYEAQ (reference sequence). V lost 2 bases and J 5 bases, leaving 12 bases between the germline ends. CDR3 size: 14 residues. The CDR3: CASSLSVGEETQYF. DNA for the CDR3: TGTGCCAGCAGCTTATCAGTGGGCGAGGAGACCCAGTACTTC.

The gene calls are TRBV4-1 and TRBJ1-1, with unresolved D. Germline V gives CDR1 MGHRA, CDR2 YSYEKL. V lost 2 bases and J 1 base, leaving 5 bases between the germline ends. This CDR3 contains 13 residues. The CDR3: CASSQPRNTEAFF. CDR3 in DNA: TGCGCCAGCAGCCAACCCAGGAACACTGAAGCTTTCTTT.

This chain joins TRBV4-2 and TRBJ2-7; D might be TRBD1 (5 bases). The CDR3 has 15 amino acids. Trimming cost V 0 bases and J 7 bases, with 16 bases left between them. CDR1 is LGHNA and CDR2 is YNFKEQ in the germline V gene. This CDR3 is CASSQDLGAKGEQYF. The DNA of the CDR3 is TGTGCCAGCAGCCAAGACTTAGGAGCTAAGGGGGAGCAGTACTTC.

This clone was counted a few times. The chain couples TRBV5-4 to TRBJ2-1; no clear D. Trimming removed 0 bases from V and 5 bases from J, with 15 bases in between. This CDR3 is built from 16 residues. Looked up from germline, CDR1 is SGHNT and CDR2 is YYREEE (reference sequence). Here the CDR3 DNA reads TGTGCCAGCAGCTTGGTTCGAAGAGTAACTAACAATGAGCAGTTCTTC. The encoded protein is CASSLVRRVTNNEQFF.

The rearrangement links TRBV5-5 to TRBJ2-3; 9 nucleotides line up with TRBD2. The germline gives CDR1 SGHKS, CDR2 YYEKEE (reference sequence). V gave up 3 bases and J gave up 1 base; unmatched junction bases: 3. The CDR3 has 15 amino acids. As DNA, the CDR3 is TGTGCCAGCAGCTCATTAGCGGGGGGCACAGATACGCAGTATTTT. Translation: CASSSLAGGTDTQYF.

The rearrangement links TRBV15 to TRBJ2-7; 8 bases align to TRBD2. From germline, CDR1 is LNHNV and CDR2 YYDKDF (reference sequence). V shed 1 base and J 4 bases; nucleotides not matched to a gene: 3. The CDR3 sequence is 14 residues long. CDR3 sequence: CATSRGLAKYEQYF. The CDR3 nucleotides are TGTGCCACCAGCAGAGGACTAGCGAAGTACGAGCAGTACTTC. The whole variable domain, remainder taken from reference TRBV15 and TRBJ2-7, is DAMVIQNPRYQVTQFGKPVTLSCSQTLNHNVMYWYQQKSSQAPKLLFHYYDKDFNNEADTPDNFQSRRPNTSFCFLDIRSPGLGDTAMYLCATSRGLAKYEQYFGPGTRLTVT.

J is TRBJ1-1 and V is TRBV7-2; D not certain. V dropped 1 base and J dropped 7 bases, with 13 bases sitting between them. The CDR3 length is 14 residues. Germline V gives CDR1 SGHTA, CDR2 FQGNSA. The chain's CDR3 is CASSLVAQFSEAFF. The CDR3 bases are TGTGCCAGCAGCTTAGTAGCGCAGTTTAGTGAAGCTTTCTTT.

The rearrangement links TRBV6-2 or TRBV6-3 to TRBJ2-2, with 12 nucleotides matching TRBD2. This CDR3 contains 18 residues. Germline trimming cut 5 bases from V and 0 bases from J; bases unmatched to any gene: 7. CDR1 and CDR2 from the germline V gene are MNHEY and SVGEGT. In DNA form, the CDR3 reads TGTGCCAGCAGTCGCCGACTAGCGGGAGTCGCGAACACCGGGGAGCTGTTTTTT. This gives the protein CASSRRLAGVANTGELFF.

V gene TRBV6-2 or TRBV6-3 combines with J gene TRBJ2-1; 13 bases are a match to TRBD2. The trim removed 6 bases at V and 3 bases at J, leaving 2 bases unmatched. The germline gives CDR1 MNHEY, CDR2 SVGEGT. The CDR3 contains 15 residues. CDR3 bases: TGTGCCAGCAGCCGACTAGCGGGAGGCTACAATGAGCAGTTCTTC. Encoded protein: CASSRLAGGYNEQFF.

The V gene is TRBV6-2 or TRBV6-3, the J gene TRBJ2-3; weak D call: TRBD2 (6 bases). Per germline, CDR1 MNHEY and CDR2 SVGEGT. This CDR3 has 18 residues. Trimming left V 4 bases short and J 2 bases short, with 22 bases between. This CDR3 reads CASSSGTPSLGSTDTQYF. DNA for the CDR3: TGTGCCAGCAGTTCCGGGACTCCCTCCCTGGGTTCCACAGATACGCAGTATTTT.

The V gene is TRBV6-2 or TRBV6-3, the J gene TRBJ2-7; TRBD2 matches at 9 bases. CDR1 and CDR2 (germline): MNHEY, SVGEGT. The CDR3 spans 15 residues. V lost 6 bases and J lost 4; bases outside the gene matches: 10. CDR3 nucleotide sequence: TGTGCCAGCAGCCCAACGGCGGGGGGGCGGTACGAGCAGTACTTC. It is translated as CASSPTAGGRYEQYF.

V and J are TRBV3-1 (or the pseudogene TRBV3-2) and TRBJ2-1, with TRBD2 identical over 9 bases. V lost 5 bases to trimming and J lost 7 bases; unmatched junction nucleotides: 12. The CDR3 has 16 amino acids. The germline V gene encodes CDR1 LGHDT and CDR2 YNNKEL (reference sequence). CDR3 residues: CASSFRGGGADNEQFF. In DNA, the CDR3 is TGTGCCAGCAGCTTCAGAGGCGGGGGGGCGGATAATGAGCAGTTCTTC.

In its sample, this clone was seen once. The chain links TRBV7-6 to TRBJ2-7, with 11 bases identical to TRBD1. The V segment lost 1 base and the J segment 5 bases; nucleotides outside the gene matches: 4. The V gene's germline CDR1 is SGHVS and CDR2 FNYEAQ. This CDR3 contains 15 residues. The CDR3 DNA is TGTGCCAGCAGCTTAGGGGGACAGGGGGGCCACGAGCAGTACTTC. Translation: CASSLGGQGGHEQYF.

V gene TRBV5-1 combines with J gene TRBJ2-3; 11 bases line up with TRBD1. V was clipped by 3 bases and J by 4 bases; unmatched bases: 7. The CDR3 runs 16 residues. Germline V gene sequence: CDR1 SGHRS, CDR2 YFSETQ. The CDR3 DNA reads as TGCGCCAGCAGCTCACAACCGGGACAGGGGGCAGATACGCAGTATTTT. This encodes CASSSQPGQGADTQYF.

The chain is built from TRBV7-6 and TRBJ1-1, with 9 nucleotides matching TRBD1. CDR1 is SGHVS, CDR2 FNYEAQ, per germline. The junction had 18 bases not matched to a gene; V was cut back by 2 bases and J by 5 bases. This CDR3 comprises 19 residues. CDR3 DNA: TGTGCCAGCAGCTTACGGACAGGGGTTGGGTCCCTGGGAAGGACTGAAGCTTTCTTT. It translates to CASSLRTGVGSLGRTEAFF.

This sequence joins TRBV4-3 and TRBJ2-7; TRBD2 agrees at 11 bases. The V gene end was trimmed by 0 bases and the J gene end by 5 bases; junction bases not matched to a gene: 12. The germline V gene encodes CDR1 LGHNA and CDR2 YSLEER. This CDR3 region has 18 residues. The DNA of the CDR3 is TGCGCCAGCAGCCAAGATGTAGCGGGAGGGTCAAAGTCCCACGAGCAGTACTTC. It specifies CASSQDVAGGSKSHEQYF.